What follows is one TCR beta chain and its context. Antigen unknown. This sample is part of a study of cytomegalovirus exposure and HLA in healthy donors. Study-wide context: Inside one of the first data releases sat roughly 80 million unique TCRs taken from HLA-typed donors. Study-wide results and caveats: Cytomegalovirus status, reportedly, was diagnosed with high specificity and sensitivity by the classifier. Data from an earlier analysis indicated that most TCR beta V segments were productive either about 87% or about 30% of the time. A later analysis showed HLA-associated TCR beta chains outstripping equally common others in clonal expansion.

V was cut by 1 base and J by 4 bases, with 11 bases left in between. This CDR3 has 14 residues. Germline CDR1 is SGHRS and CDR2 is YFSETQ. 60 Vbeta and 13 Jbeta primers were used in PCR. Data came from immunoSEQ multiplex PCR; TCRdb stores just in-frame clones and leaves some out. The sample contains under 200,000 clones, roughly 80% of which appear only once. The V gene is TRBV5-1, the J gene TRBJ2-5, with D possibly TRBD2 on 6 matching bases. This receptor was identified in a male donor in good health and CMV-seronegative. The specimen sequenced was PBMCs. CDR3 residues: CASSLYRGGETQYF. Written as DNA, the CDR3 is TGCGCCAGCAGCTTGTACCGGGGAGGAGAGACCCAGTACTTC.